This T cell receptor beta chain was identified in a study of identical twins. This clonotype was recorded a few times. Template switching supplied a universal primer site; unique molecular identifiers were carried on the cDNA. TCRdb used MiXCR to reprocess the 5' RACE reads, holding one entry per CDR3 protein. The sample has 450,000 to 500,000 distinct CDR3 sequences, roughly 13% seen once. This CDR3 spans 16 amino acids. V lost 0 bases to trimming and J lost 2 bases; unmatched junction nucleotides: 4. CDR1 is SGHDT and CDR2 is YYEEEE in the germline V gene. This sample was shared with a second study, whose subject was yellow fever vaccine responses in identical twins.

Sequenced sample: CD4+ T cells sorted from blood. The TCR originated in a woman younger than 35 in good health. The chain combines TRBV5-6 with TRBJ2-2; 7 bases fit TRBD1. For the CDR3, the DNA is TGTGCCAGCAGCTTGGTAGGGGGCCGAAACACCGGGGAGCTGTTTTTT. Residues: CASSLVGGRNTGELFF.